Below are 12 T cell receptor beta chains sequenced from a single sample in a study of vaccination effects on CD4 cells after COVID-19. TCRdb's table, derived via immunoSEQ multiplex PCR, lists solely in-frame clones and lacks some. The table includes more than 20,000 clones, under 85% detected once. Antigen-specific CD4+ T cell clonotypes were called by their expansion after viral peptide-pool culture in ViraFEST. Cultured cells yielded isolated CD4+ T cells after roughly 11 days. This person caught SARS-CoV-2 sometime from March to December 2020, and PCR testing confirmed the infection. Their antigens are not known. This material consisted of CD4+ T cells from PBMCs cultured with a peptide pool, taken before COVID-19 vaccination. These receptor sequences come from a human donor who had a prior SARS-CoV-2 infection.

This CDR3 reads CAISGPGGHEQYF. CDR3 coding DNA: TGTGCCATCAGTGGGCCCGGGGGGCACGAGCAGTACTTC. The rearrangement uses TRBV10-3 and TRBJ2-7, with TRBD2 as a possible D gene (7 bases). CDR1 and CDR2 from the germline V gene are ENHRY and SYGVKD. The CDR3 runs 13 residues. The ends were cut back, 4 bases at V and 5 bases at J, with 12 bases in the middle.

CDR3 nucleotide sequence: TGTGCCAGCTCACAAGGACAGGGAGGCGTTGTGGGCTACACCTTC. Translating it yields CASSQGQGGVVGYTF. This chain connects TRBV18 to TRBJ1-2; 8 nucleotides align to TRBD1. The CDR3 is made up of 15 amino acids. Germline loops: CDR1 KGHSH, CDR2 LQKENI. V lost 4 bases, J lost 8 bases, and 12 bases stayed unmatched.

The V and J genes are TRBV28 and TRBJ2-2; 10 bases fit TRBD2. V shed 6 bases, J shed 6 bases, and the junction held 7 bases outside the gene matches. This CDR3 region has 15 residues. CDR1 is MDHEN, CDR2 SYDVKM, per germline. The CDR3 protein is CASSRSGRLAGELFF. CDR3 coding DNA: TGTGCCAGCAGCCGTAGCGGGAGGCTGGCCGGGGAGCTGTTTTTT.

The chain carries TRBV5-5 and TRBJ1-4; 7 nucleotides match TRBD1. Germline assignment: CDR1 SGHKS and CDR2 YYEKEE (reference sequence). The length of the CDR3 is 14 residues. V dropped 7 bases and J dropped 8; count of bases not matched to a gene: 11. The CDR3 spells CASEYRGSGEKLFF. DNA for the CDR3: TGTGCCAGCGAATACAGGGGATCAGGGGAAAAACTGTTTTTT.

This clone was recorded once. The chain combines TRBV25-1 with TRBJ2-7; TRBD1 matches 7 bases. J gave up 5 bases and V 5 bases, and 3 bases lay outside the gene matches. Germline CDR1 is MGHDK and CDR2 is SYGVNS. This CDR3 comprises 12 residues. Written as DNA, the CDR3 is TGTGCCAGCAGTTTAACAGGGGACGAGCAGTACTTC. This gives the protein CASSLTGDEQYF.

The chain employs TRBV25-1 and TRBJ2-7; D not certain. The CDR3 loop spans 11 amino acids. Deletions cut 3 bases from V and 2 bases from J, with 2 bases between. CDR1 is MGHDK and CDR2 is SYGVNS in the germline V gene. The CDR3 DNA is TGTGCCAGCAGTGAGACCTACGAGCAGTACTTC. Amino acids: CASSETYEQYF.

The chain's CDR3 is CASSENSNQPQHF. For the CDR3, the DNA is TGTGCCAGCAGTGAAAACAGCAATCAGCCCCAGCATTTT. The chain links TRBV2 to TRBJ1-5; D is ambiguous. V dropped 2 bases and J dropped 1 base, with 3 bases sitting between them. Germline lookup yields CDR1 SNHLY and CDR2 FYNNEI. The CDR3 is made up of 13 amino acids. The full variable domain, its missing parts supplied by reference TRBV2 and TRBJ1-5, is EPEVTQTPSHQVTQMGQEVILRCVPISNHLYFYWYRQILGQKVEFLVSFYNNEISEKSEIFDDQFSVERPDGSNFTLKIRSTKLEDSAMYFCASSENSNQPQHFGDGTRLSIL.

The chain recombines TRBV9 with TRBJ2-7; D might be TRBD1 (5 bases). Between the trimmed V and J ends, which lost 0 bases and 3 bases, there was a span of 13 bases. The germline CDR1 and CDR2 sequences are SGDLS and YYNGEE. The length of the CDR3 is 15 residues. For the CDR3, the DNA is TGTGCCAGCAGCGTAGGGCAGGGTCGTGGCTACGAGCAGTACTTC. Residues: CASSVGQGRGYEQYF.

V gene TRBV2 combines with J gene TRBJ2-1; D might be TRBD1 (6 bases). The CDR3 totals 14 residues. V was trimmed by 6 bases and J by 3 bases, leaving 12 bases between them. CDR1 and CDR2 (germline): SNHLY, FYNNEI. Here the CDR3 reads CASSTGTIYNEQFF. CDR3 bases: TGTGCCAGCAGCACCGGGACAATCTACAATGAGCAGTTCTTC.

The CDR3 sequence is CASSLSLGDSSYEQYF. In DNA form, the CDR3 reads TGTGCCAGCAGTTTATCTCTCGGGGACAGTTCCTACGAGCAGTACTTC. The rearrangement joins TRBV27 to TRBJ2-7, with TRBD1 matching over 7 bases. This CDR3 has 16 residues. Germline CDR1 MNHEY, CDR2 SMNVEV (reference sequence). The junction had 6 bases not matched to a gene; V was cut back by 0 bases and J by 1 base.

The chain employs TRBV7-2 and TRBJ1-4, with TRBD1 matching over 7 bases. The germline gives CDR1 SGHTA, CDR2 FQGNSA. There are 14 residues in the CDR3. The V and J ends lost 5 bases and 2 bases, in that order; junction bases with no gene match: 2. The CDR3 DNA reads TGTGCCAGCAGCGCACAGGGGACTAATGAAAAACTGTTTTTT. Amino acid sequence: CASSAQGTNEKLFF.

This sequence joins TRBV3-1 (or the pseudogene TRBV3-2) and TRBJ1-1, with D uncertain. Trimming took off 7 bases at V and 1 base at J, with 16 bases between the two ends. CDR3 size: 15 residues. The germline gives CDR1 LGHDT, CDR2 YNNKEL (reference sequence). Written as DNA, the CDR3 is TGTGCCAGCATCAAAAAGGTCTCCTCGAACACTGAAGCTTTCTTT. Translated, it gives CASIKKVSSNTEAFF.